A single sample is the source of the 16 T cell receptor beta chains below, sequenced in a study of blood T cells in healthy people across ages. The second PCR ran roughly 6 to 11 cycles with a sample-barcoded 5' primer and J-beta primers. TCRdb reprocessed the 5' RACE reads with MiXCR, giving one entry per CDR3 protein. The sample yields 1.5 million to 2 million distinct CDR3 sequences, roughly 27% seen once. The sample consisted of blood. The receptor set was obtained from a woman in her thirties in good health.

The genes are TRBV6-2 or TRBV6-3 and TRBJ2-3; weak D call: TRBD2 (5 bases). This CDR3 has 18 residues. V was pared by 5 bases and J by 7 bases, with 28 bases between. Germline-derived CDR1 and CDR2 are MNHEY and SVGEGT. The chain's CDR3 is CASSPTNPHSAAVNTQYF. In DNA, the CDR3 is TGTGCCAGCAGTCCTACAAATCCCCATAGCGCAGCGGTCAATACGCAGTATTTT.

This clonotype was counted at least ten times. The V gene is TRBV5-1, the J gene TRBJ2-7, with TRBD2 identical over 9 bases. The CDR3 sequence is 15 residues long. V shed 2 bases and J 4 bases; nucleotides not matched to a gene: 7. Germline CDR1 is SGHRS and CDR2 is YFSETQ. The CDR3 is CASSFDSGGLYEQYF. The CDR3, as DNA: TGCGCCAGCAGCTTTGATAGCGGGGGCTTATACGAGCAGTACTTC.

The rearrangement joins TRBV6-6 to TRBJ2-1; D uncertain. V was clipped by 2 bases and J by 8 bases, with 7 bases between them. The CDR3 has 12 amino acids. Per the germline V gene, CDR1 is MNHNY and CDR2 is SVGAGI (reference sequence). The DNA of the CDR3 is TGTGCCAGCAGTTACATGGGCGATGAGCAGTTCTTC. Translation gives CASSYMGDEQFF.

The CDR3 is CASRQTGYGNEQFF. CDR3 coding DNA: TGTGCCAGCAGACAGACAGGGTACGGCAATGAGCAGTTCTTC. The rearrangement links TRBV12-3 or TRBV12-4 to TRBJ2-1, with 7 bases that match TRBD1. With 6 bases clipped from V and 6 bases from J, the junction kept 8 bases outside the gene matches. The CDR3 runs to 14 residues.

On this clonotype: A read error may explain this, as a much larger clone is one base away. The DNA of the CDR3 is TGTGCCAGCAGCCAAGATCGGGGTGCAGATACGCAGTATTTT. This codes for CASSQDRGADTQYF. The chain has TRBV3-1 and TRBJ2-3; D is perhaps TRBD2 (5 bases). CDR1 LGHDT and CDR2 YNNKEL come from the germline V gene (reference sequence). Trimming stripped 0 bases from V and 4 bases from J, with 8 bases between. The CDR3 sequence is 14 residues long.

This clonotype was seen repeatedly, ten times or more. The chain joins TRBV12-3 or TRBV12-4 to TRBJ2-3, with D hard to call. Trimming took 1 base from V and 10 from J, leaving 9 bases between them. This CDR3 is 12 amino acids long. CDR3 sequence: CASSLELGAQYF. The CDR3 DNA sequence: TGTGCCAGCAGTTTAGAGCTCGGTGCGCAGTATTTT.

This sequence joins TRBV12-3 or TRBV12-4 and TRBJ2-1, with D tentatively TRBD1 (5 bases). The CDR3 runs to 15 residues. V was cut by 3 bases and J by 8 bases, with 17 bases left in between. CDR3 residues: CASSFRQGESDEQFF. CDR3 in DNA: TGTGCCAGCAGTTTTCGGCAGGGCGAGTCCGATGAGCAGTTCTTC.

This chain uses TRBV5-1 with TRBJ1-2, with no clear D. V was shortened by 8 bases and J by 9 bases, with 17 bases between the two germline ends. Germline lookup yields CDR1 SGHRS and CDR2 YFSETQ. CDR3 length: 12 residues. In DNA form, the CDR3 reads TGCGCCAGTCCGCCCGGGAGGATCAGCTACACCTTC. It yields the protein CASPPGRISYTF.

CDR3 protein: CSVSGTGNNYGYTF. The CDR3 bases are TGCAGCGTCTCCGGGACAGGCAATAACTATGGCTACACCTTC. This chain joins TRBV29-1 and TRBJ1-2, with 8 nucleotides matching TRBD1. CDR3 length: 14 residues. Losses at the gene ends were 6 bases for V and 1 base for J; bases not matched to a gene: 7. Germline V gene data show CDR1 as SQVTM and CDR2 as ANQGSEA.

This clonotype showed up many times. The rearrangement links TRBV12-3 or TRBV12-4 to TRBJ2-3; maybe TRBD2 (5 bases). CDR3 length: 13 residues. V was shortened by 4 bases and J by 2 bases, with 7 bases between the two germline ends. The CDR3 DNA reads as TGTGCCAGCAGTTCCGGGAACACAGATACGCAGTATTTT. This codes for CASSSGNTDTQYF.

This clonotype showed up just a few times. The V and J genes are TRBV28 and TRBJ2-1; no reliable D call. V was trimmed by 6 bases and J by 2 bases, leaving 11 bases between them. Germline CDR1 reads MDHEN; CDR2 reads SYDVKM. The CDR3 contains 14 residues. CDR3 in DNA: TGTGCCAGCAGCGATCCCGGCCCCTACAATGAGCAGTTCTTC. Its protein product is CASSDPGPYNEQFF.

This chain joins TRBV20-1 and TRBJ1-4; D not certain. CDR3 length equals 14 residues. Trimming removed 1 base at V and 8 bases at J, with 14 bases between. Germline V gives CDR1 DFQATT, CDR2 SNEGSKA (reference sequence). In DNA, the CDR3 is TGCAGTGCTAGAGGTTATCGGGGTATCGAAAAACTGTTTTTT. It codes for CSARGYRGIEKLFF.

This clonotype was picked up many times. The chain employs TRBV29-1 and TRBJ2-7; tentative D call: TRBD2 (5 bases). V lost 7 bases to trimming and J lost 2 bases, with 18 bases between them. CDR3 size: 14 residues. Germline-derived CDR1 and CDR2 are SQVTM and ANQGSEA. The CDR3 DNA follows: TGCAGCGCCGAAAGCGAGGGCAGAGCCTACGAGCAGTACTTC. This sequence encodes CSAESEGRAYEQYF.

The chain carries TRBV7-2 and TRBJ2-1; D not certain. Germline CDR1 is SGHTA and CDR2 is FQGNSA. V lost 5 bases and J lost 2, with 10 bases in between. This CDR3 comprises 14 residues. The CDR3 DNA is TGTGCCAGCAGCGGAACTGGAACCTACAATGAGCAGTTCTTC. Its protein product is CASSGTGTYNEQFF.

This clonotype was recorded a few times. The CDR3 loop is CSARSPGRAPLHF. CDR3 DNA: TGCAGTGCTAGGTCCCCGGGGAGGGCACCCCTCCACTTT. The J gene is TRBJ1-6, the V gene TRBV20-1, with unresolved D. Trimming stripped 3 bases from V and 11 bases from J, with 14 bases between. The CDR3 is 13 residues long. The germline V gene has CDR1 DFQATT and CDR2 SNEGSKA (reference sequence).

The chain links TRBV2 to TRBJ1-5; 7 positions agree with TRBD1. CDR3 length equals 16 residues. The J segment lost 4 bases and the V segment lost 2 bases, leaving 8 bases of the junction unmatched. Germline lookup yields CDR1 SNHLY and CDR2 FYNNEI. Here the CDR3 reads CASSESGGQLNQPQHF. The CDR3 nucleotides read TGTGCCAGCAGTGAAAGTGGGGGACAGCTTAATCAGCCCCAGCATTTT. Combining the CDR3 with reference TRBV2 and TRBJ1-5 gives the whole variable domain EPEVTQTPSHQVTQMGQEVILRCVPISNHLYFYWYRQILGQKVEFLVSFYNNEISEKSEIFDDQFSVERPDGSNFTLKIRSTKLEDSAMYFCASSESGGQLNQPQHFGDGTRLSIL.